This T cell receptor beta chain comes out of a study of monozygotic twins with inflammatory bowel disease. As for this clonotype: Its target is unknown.

Germline V CDR1 and CDR2: DFQATT, SNEGSKA (reference sequence). CDR3 length equals 12 residues. General study results and limits: No distinction between different T cell subtypes was possible. Healthy twins showed more clonotype sharing with others than IBD patients, especially patients with disease activity.

Addition of UMIs with a 6-nucleotide sample barcode was achieved by template switching. Nested amplification of TCRalpha and TCRbeta cDNA involved two PCRs of around 15 and 10 cycles. No DNA is given; TCRdb re-called the 5' RACE reads and lists each CDR3 protein once. This table holds more than 85,000 distinct CDR3 sequences. The gene calls are TRBV20-1 and TRBJ1-1; TCRdb gives TRBD1 as the D gene, but with no DNA this cannot be confirmed. The sequenced sample was blood. This receptor was obtained from a human donor with ulcerative colitis or Crohn's disease, or a healthy co-twin of an affected twin (not recorded which). The CDR3 loop is CSAQGANTEAFF.